This T cell receptor beta chain appears in the sequencing data of a study of shared clonotypes between healthy human individuals. Healthy HIV-negative adults without recent acute infections or vaccinations served as donors. Each cell subset's genomic DNA was divided evenly among several immunoSEQ plates. With ten immunoSEQ deep assay plates, unsorted PBMC DNA underwent sequencing. Sequenced by immunoSEQ multiplex PCR; TCRdb stores in-frame clones only, minus some. This sample has nearly 500,000 clones; approximately 80% occur once, and the top ten carry under 15%. Germline V lookup: CDR1 KGHSH, CDR2 LQKENI. Trimming left V 4 bases short and J 4 bases short, with 2 bases between. The CDR3 loop spans 12 amino acids.

This rearrangement joins TRBV18 to TRBJ2-6; D unclear. The sample was PBMCs. This receptor was identified in a middle-aged woman in good health. Some clones in this sample may be carry-over from other donors' samples. The CDR3 region is CASSLGANVLTF. Here the CDR3 DNA reads TGTGCCAGCTCACTCGGGGCCAACGTCCTGACTTTC. Drawing the rest from reference TRBV18 and TRBJ2-6, the complete variable domain is NAGVMQNPRHLVRRRGQEARLRCSPMKGHSHVYWYRQLPEEGLKFMVYLQKENIIDESGMPKERFSAEFPKEGPSILRIQQVVRGDSAAYFCASSLGANVLTFGAGSRLTVL.